This TCR beta chain appears in the sequencing data of a study of beta chain features in type 1 diabetes (dated by TCRdb to the late 2010s). At the level of the whole study: No differences in mean age, gender distribution, total cell number or subset yield were found between patients and healthy donors. Regulatory and stem cell-like memory subsets were isolated from only 8 patients and 8 healthy donors, whereas naive and central memory subsets came from all 30 or so donors. A total of 100 million to 110 million sorted cells were examined across all samples, and a strong correlation was observed between cell number per subset and RNA yield. The study compared TCRB repertoires of sorted circulating CD4+ T cell subsets between recently diagnosed type 1 diabetes patients and matched healthy donors. Paper-wide results and their limitations: PCR may preferentially amplify shorter templates, but because patient and control samples were amplified and corrected together, any resulting skew would affect both groups equally. Because the HLA sub-analyses included only small numbers of individuals, any influence of HLA type on TCRB rearrangement was left unresolved. At VDJ recombination sites, patients with type 1 diabetes made fewer insertions and deleted more nucleotides, a pattern implying thymic rearrangement abnormalities. The naive, central memory and regulatory TCRB repertoires appeared to resemble one another more closely among patients than among healthy donors. Because cDNA was sequenced instead of genomic DNA, highly expressing activated cells could be over-represented, though the groups showed no difference in activation or CD3 levels. Type 1 diabetes patients showed a moderate but significant shortening of TCRB CDR3 length in all four CD4+ subsets.

This clone was recorded a few times. The antigen it recognizes is unknown. No base-level quality is on record; no much larger clone is a single base apart. Looking up the germline V gene (reference sequence) yields CDR1 GTSNPN and CDR2 SVGIG. From cysteine to phenylalanine, the CDR3 is 14 amino acids long. The kept DNA is CDR3 alone, 42 bases in frame from the first base. Here V drops 3 bases and J drops 5 bases, and the junction holds 4 bases not matched to any gene. From each donor, a single peripheral blood sample of roughly 0.11 L on average was drawn into heparinised tubes. Naive, central memory, regulatory and stem cell-like memory CD4+ T cells were sorted on a BD FACSAria II using a panel including CD45RO, CCR7, CD25, CD127, CD95 and CD27. Purity was above 95% for every sorted population. Right away, PBMCs were isolated by Lymphoprep density gradient centrifugation and were stained directly, with no culture step. So that batch effects would be minimized, each experiment stained and sorted samples in pairs, pairing one healthy donor with one patient.

The entire isolated RNA was reverse transcribed using the High Capacity cDNA Reverse Transcription Kit, and thus expressed TCRB transcripts were sequenced. Deep immunoSEQ sequencing was performed on naive, central memory and regulatory T cell samples, with an average of roughly 3.6 million total reads per sample. Sorted cells were lysed in RLT buffer, and RNA was extracted using DNase-treated RNeasy Micro or Mini kits according to cell number. To prevent cross-contamination, every cell subset was processed on its own, while patient and healthy donor samples were processed together. TCRB sequences were amplified from cDNA with the immunoSEQ multiplex PCR, producing 87-bp fragments spanning the CDR3 region. Amplicons were sequenced on the Illumina HiSeq platform. In the source study's methods: Synthetic template baselines were used to correct PCR bias computationally, reads within Hamming distance 2 were collapsed, and singletons that could not be merged were discarded. Reads were aligned against IMGT to assign V, D and J genes, CDR3 length and insertions or deletions at six rearrangement sites. Clonotype counts were normalized to sorted cell number within each subset before computing true diversity and Gini coefficients with the tcR R package. The overlap coefficient, calculated on TCRB nucleotide sequences, was used to measure repertoire sharing. TCRdb holds this immuneACCESS table with in-frame rearrangements only. Some clones are missing; in checked studies, unresolved V genes explain under half, and the rest has no known cause. V and J calls and clone size follow that table, whereas D and trimming were derived from the DNA. This sample comprises 200,000 to 250,000 clones, approximately 10% of them detected only once. The top ten clonotypes cover roughly 1.3% of the sample.

The sequence links TRBV30 to TRBJ1-5; TRBD1 lines up with 10 middle nucleotides. The source of this sequence is a man aged 18 to 29 in good health. Sequenced: central memory CD4+ T cells from blood. The CDR3: CAWRRGTGDQPQHF. The DNA sequence reads TGTGCCTGGAGGCGGGGGACAGGGGATCAGCCCCAGCATTTT.